The TCR beta chain described here comes from a study of beta chain features in type 1 diabetes. Study conclusions and caveats: Diminished insertions and augmented deletions at VDJ junctions characterized type 1 diabetes patients.

Of note for this clone: What it binds is not known.

As every portion of the isolated RNA was reverse transcribed, the sequencing read expressed TCRB transcripts. Clones were read by immunoSEQ multiplex PCR, and TCRdb kept only the in-frame ones, dropping some. In the table there are 850,000 to 900,000 clones, about 17% of which are singletons. Sequenced: naive CD4+ T cells from blood. The clonotype originates from a woman between 18 and 29 years old in good health.

The CDR3 DNA sequence: TGTGCCAGCAGGCAGGGTCCCGGCAACTACAATGAGCAGTTCTTC. Protein: CASRQGPGNYNEQFF. This rearrangement joins TRBV7-3 to TRBJ2-1; TRBD1 might be the D (5 bases). Germline CDR1 is SGHTA and CDR2 is FQGTGA. V gave up 6 bases and J gave up 3 bases, with 15 bases separating them. This CDR3 has 15 residues.